Presented here are 10 T cell receptor beta chains from one specimen sequenced in a study of OX40 agonist ivuxolimab in advanced cancers. Receptor libraries were prepared by the immunoSEQ multiplex PCR assay. Imported from immuneACCESS, the table was reduced by TCRdb to in-frame sequences with V and J called. These copies leave out some clones; in studies compared against another copy, an unresolved V gene accounts for under half, and the cause of the remainder is not known. The sample data list over 95,000 clones, and about 96% of these were observed just once. Of the sample, roughly 2.1% is held by the ten largest clones. Source: CD4+ or CD8+ T cells sorted from blood, taken in a trial of the OX40 agonist ivuxolimab. The receptors here all came from an adult with an advanced solid tumor such as melanoma, head and neck, liver or kidney cancer.

This chain connects TRBV21-1 to TRBJ1-5. TRBV21-1 is a pseudogene segment. CDR3 length: 14 amino acids. The CDR3: CASSPRGEGQPQHF. CDR3 sequence (DNA): TGTGCCAGCAGCCCCCGCGGGGAGGGCCAGCCCCAGCATTTT.

This clone was seen a few times. This chain links TRBV6-5 with TRBJ2-6; 7 nucleotides align to TRBD1. The CDR3 covers 15 residues. Germline CDR1 reads MNHEY; CDR2 reads SVGAGI. Trimming took 4 bases from V and 4 from J; bases not matched to a gene: 4. The CDR3 coding sequence is TGTGCCAGCAGTTTAACAGGGGCGGGGGCCAACGTCCTGACTTTC. Its protein is CASSLTGAGANVLTF.

The chain uses TRBV6-5 and TRBJ2-7; D unresolved. Germline V gene lookup returns CDR1 MNHEY and CDR2 SVGAGI. The CDR3 is made up of 10 amino acids. The V gene lost 6 bases and the J gene lost 5 bases, with 5 bases spanning the gap. This CDR3 is CASRYHEQYF. For the CDR3, the DNA is TGTGCCAGCAGATACCACGAGCAGTACTTC.

This chain connects TRBV5-6 to TRBJ1-2; D perhaps matches TRBD1 (6 bases). The CDR3 has 12 amino acids. Germline CDR1 SGHDT, CDR2 YYEEEE. Trimming cost V 4 bases and J 4 bases, with 8 bases left between them. In DNA, the CDR3 is TGTGCCAGCAGCGGGGGGCTCTATGGCTACACCTTC. Translating it yields CASSGGLYGYTF.

V usage is TRBV6-5 and J usage is TRBJ2-3; D is possibly TRBD2 (6 bases). This CDR3 comprises 14 residues. The ends were cut back, 5 bases at V and 0 bases at J, with 9 bases in the middle. CDR1 is MNHEY, CDR2 SVGAGI, per germline. The CDR3: CASSDGSSTDTQYF. The CDR3 DNA reads TGTGCCAGCAGTGACGGGAGTAGCACAGATACGCAGTATTTT.

This chain links TRBV19 with TRBJ2-3, with 8 bases matching TRBD1. Germline CDR1 is LNHDA and CDR2 is SQIVND (reference sequence). Unmatched junction bases numbered 2, after V lost 5 bases and J lost 4 bases. This CDR3 has 13 amino acids. The DNA of the CDR3 is TGTGCCAGTAGTTCACAGGGGGCAGATACGCAGTATTTT. Its translation: CASSSQGADTQYF.

V gene TRBV10-1 combines with J gene TRBJ2-2; 7 bases are shared with TRBD2. The ends lost 7 bases at V and 7 bases at J; junction bases unmatched: 6. The CDR3 is 13 residues long. In germline, CDR1 is WNHNN, CDR2 SYGVQD (reference sequence). CDR3 residues: CASTGGGSGELFF. Written as DNA, the CDR3 is TGCGCCAGCACGGGGGGTGGCAGCGGGGAGCTGTTTTTT.

The chain uses TRBV27 and TRBJ2-7, with 8 bases fitting TRBD1. The CDR3 is 14 amino acids. Per germline, CDR1 MNHEY and CDR2 SMNVEV (reference sequence). V gave up 4 bases and J gave up 2 bases; unmatched junction bases: 4. In DNA form, the CDR3 reads TGTGCCAGCAGTTCAGGGGGCAGCGCCTACGAGCAGTACTTC. It specifies CASSSGGSAYEQYF.

Remarks on this clone: Sequence at one end of the junction differs from germline and may be a read error. V is TRBV7-6 and J is TRBJ2-7; no clear D gene. The germline V gene has CDR1 SGHVS and CDR2 FNYEAQ. The CDR3 sequence is 14 residues long. The CDR3 coding sequence is TGTGCCAGCAGCTTAATAAGGGCCTCCAACGAGCAGTACTTC. As protein: CASSLIRASNEQYF.

This chain joins TRBV12-1 and TRBJ2-5; no DNA check was done on the table's D call, TRBD1. TRBV12-1 is described as a pseudogene. The CDR3 spans 14 residues. Written as DNA, the CDR3 is TGTGCCAGCAGCTTCAACAGGGACGGGGAGACCCAGTACTTC. It translates to CASSFNRDGETQYF.